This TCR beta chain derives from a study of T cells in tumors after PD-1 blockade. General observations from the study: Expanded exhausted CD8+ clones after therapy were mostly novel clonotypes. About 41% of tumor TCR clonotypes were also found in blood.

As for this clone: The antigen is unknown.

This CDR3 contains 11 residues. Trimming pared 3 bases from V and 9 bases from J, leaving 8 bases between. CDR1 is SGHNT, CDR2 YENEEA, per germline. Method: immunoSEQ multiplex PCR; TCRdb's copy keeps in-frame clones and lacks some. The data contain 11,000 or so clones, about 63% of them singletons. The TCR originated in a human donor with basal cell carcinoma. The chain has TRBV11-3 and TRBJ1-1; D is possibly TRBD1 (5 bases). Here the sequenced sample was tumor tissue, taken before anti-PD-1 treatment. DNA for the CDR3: TGTGCCAGCAGCTTTTCAGGGCAAGCTTTCTTT. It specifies CASSFSGQAFF.